The rows below give T cell receptor beta chains drawn from one sample of a study of blood T cells in healthy people across ages. TCRdb reanalysed the 5' RACE reads using MiXCR and keeps one entry per CDR3 protein. In the table there are about 1.8 million distinct CDR3 sequences, about 49% of which are singletons. The sample was blood. These receptors were taken from a woman in her forties in good health. CDR3s include the opening cysteine and the closing phenylalanine or tryptophan. A D gene is named only where the DNA matches it firmly. Clone sizes are given selectively: once, few, many, or a class where the clone is expanded.

CDR3 protein | CDR3 DNA | V gene | D gene | clone size | J gene
CASSFRGMGTARPNEQYF | TGTGCCAGCAGCTTCAGGGGAATGGGGACAGCGAGACCTAACGAGCAGTACTTC | TRBV7-9 | TRBD1 | . | TRBJ2-7
CASRHGQGYTGELFF | TGTGCCAGCAGACATGGACAGGGTTACACCGGGGAGCTGTTTTTT | TRBV7-8 | TRBD1 | . | TRBJ2-2
CASSLEFGGETQYF | TGTGCCAGCAGCTTGGAATTCGGGGGAGAGACCCAGTACTTC | TRBV5-6 | . | . | TRBJ2-5
CASSLTAADSYEQYF | TGTGCCAGCTCTCTAACCGCAGCGGACTCCTACGAGCAGTACTTC | TRBV18 | . | . | TRBJ2-7
CANSLDLAYYEQYF | TGTGCCAACAGCTTAGATCTAGCGTACTACGAGCAGTACTTC | TRBV7-2 | . | . | TRBJ2-7
CASSSSGTTYEQYF | TGTGCCAGCAGTTCTTCCGGGACGACATACGAGCAGTACTTC | TRBV28 | . | . | TRBJ2-7
CASSPERTDYNSPLHF | TGTGCCAGCAGTCCAGAGCGGACAGACTATAATTCACCCCTCCACTTT | TRBV27 | . | . | TRBJ1-6
CASSQDRGHQETQFF | TGTGCCAGCAGCCAAGATAGGGGACATCAAGAGACCCAGTTCTTC | TRBV4-2 | . | . | TRBJ2-1
CASSYSQNEQYF | TGCGCCAGCAGCTATTCACAGAATGAGCAGTACTTC | TRBV5-1 | . | . | TRBJ2-5
CASSRRDSYGYTF | TGTGCCAGCAGCCGCCGGGACAGCTATGGCTACACCTTC | TRBV7-2 | TRBD1 | . | TRBJ1-2
CASSQVASGGSHEQFF | TGCGCCAGCAGCCAAGTGGCTAGCGGGGGCTCGCATGAGCAGTTCTTC | TRBV4-1 | TRBD2 | few | TRBJ2-1
CASSQAGRPRGGGYTF | TGCGCCAGCAGCCAGGCCGGACGGCCTCGAGGTGGAGGCTACACCTTC | TRBV4-1 | . | few | TRBJ1-2
CASTYMEGQPQHF | TGTGCCAGCACGTACATGGAAGGGCAGCCCCAGCATTTT | TRBV2 | . | . | TRBJ1-5
CSASPSLGVYEQYF | TGCAGTGCTAGTCCGTCACTCGGCGTCTACGAGCAGTACTTC | TRBV20-1 | . | few | TRBJ2-7
CASSQGSTANYGYTF | TGCGCCAGCAGCCAAGGCTCGACGGCTAACTATGGCTACACCTTC | TRBV4-1 | . | . | TRBJ1-2
CASSQAREGQHQETQYF | TGCGCCAGCAGCCAAGCGAGGGAGGGACAACATCAAGAGACCCAGTACTTC | TRBV4-1 | . | . | TRBJ2-5
CASSLLGQGVSYEQYF | TGTGCCAGCAGCTTACTTGGACAGGGTGTATCCTACGAGCAGTACTTC | TRBV7-2 | TRBD1 | . | TRBJ2-7
CATSQNSGGPGTQYF | TGTGCCACCAGTCAGAATAGCGGGGGGCCCGGGACCCAGTACTTC | TRBV15 | TRBD2 | few | TRBJ2-5
CASSRLKGQNDYGYTF | TGTGCCAGCAGCCGCCTTAAGGGGCAGAACGACTATGGCTACACCTTC | TRBV7-9 | . | few | TRBJ1-2
CASRAFARSYEQYF | TGTGCCAGCAGGGCCTTCGCCCGCTCCTACGAGCAGTACTTC | TRBV6-2/TRBV6-3 | . | . | TRBJ2-7
CASSAGFNEQFF | TGTGCCAGCAGCGCAGGGTTCAATGAGCAGTTCTTC | TRBV9 | . | few | TRBJ2-1
CASSYSARERNGYTF | TGTGCCAGCAGTTACTCGGCCAGGGAACGAAATGGCTACACCTTC | TRBV6-2/TRBV6-3 | . | . | TRBJ1-2
CSARSGSSGNEQFF | TGCAGTGCTAGGAGCGGGAGCAGTGGCAATGAGCAGTTCTTC | TRBV20-1 | TRBD2 | . | TRBJ2-1
CASSVLGKETQYF | TGTGCCAGCAGTGTCCTAGGGAAAGAGACCCAGTACTTC | TRBV2 | . | . | TRBJ2-5
CATSRNNEQYF | TGTGCCACCAGCAGAAATAACGAGCAGTACTTC | TRBV15 | . | few | TRBJ2-7
CSANRDIDNEQFF | TGCAGTGCTAACCGGGACATAGACAATGAGCAGTTCTTC | TRBV20-1 | . | . | TRBJ2-1
CASSGGTSGANYEQYF | TGCGCCAGCAGCGGGGGGACTAGCGGGGCTAACTACGAGCAGTACTTC | TRBV5-1 | TRBD2 | . | TRBJ2-7
CASSLDASQETQYF | TGCGCCAGCAGCTTGGACGCTTCGCAAGAGACCCAGTACTTC | TRBV5-1 | . | few | TRBJ2-5
CASRPGQDNQPQHF | TGCGCCAGCAGACCAGGACAGGACAATCAGCCCCAGCATTTT | TRBV5-1 | TRBD1 | few | TRBJ1-5
CASSQDPPQLGTDTQYF | TGCGCCAGCAGCCAAGATCCCCCTCAACTCGGGACAGATACGCAGTATTTT | TRBV4-3 | . | . | TRBJ2-3
CASSLTGQGEVGYTF | TGTGCCAGCAGCTTAACGGGGCAGGGAGAAGTCGGCTACACCTTC | TRBV7-9 | . | . | TRBJ1-2
CASSWGQAPDTQYF | TGCGCCAGCAGCTGGGGACAGGCTCCAGATACGCAGTATTTT | TRBV5-1 | TRBD1 | few | TRBJ2-3
CASSLAGIGNQPQHF | TGTGCCAGCAGCTTAGCGGGAATAGGTAATCAGCCCCAGCATTTT | TRBV7-2 | . | . | TRBJ1-5
CASSYSSGDYEQFF | TGTGCCAGCAGTTACTCATCGGGGGACTACGAGCAGTTCTTC | TRBV6-7 | TRBD2 | . | TRBJ2-1
CASSSDRGRVFTQYF | TGTGCCAGCAGCTCAGACAGGGGGCGTGTGTTTACGCAGTATTTT | TRBV14 | TRBD1 | few | TRBJ2-3
CASSYSPTGVYEQYF | TGTGCCAGCAGTTACTCCCCGACAGGCGTCTACGAGCAGTACTTC | TRBV6-5 | . | . | TRBJ2-7
CSARSPTDYEQYF | TGCAGTGCTAGATCCCCGACAGACTACGAGCAGTACTTC | TRBV20-1 | . | . | TRBJ2-7
CASAGTALYNEQFF | TGCGCCAGCGCCGGGACAGCCCTCTACAATGAGCAGTTCTTC | TRBV5-1 | TRBD1 | . | TRBJ2-1
CSASAGVGANVLTF | TGCAGTGCTAGTGCAGGGGTCGGGGCCAACGTCCTGACTTTC | TRBV20-1 | . | . | TRBJ2-6
CASSLDVGEGELFF | TGCGCCAGCAGCTTGGACGTCGGGGAAGGGGAGCTGTTTTTT | TRBV5-1 | . | . | TRBJ2-2
CASSFGSTGLNYGYTF | TGCGCCAGCAGCTTCGGTTCGACAGGCTTGAACTATGGCTACACCTTC | TRBV5-1 | . | . | TRBJ1-2
CASSQVRAGAGYNEQFF | TGTGCCAGCAGCCAAGTAAGAGCAGGGGCTGGCTACAATGAGCAGTTCTTC | TRBV4-2 | . | . | TRBJ2-1
CASSELGQGVSVYTF | TGTGCCAGCAGTGAACTAGGACAGGGGGTTTCGGTCTACACCTTC | TRBV2 | TRBD1 | . | TRBJ1-2
CASGWTGSSNQPQHF | TGTGCCAGCGGCTGGACAGGGAGTAGCAATCAGCCCCAGCATTTT | TRBV5-6 | TRBD1 | . | TRBJ1-5
CAISSGGGRETQYF | TGTGCCATCAGTAGCGGGGGGGGTCGAGAGACCCAGTACTTC | TRBV10-3 | TRBD2 | . | TRBJ2-5
CSASRRPTGKGGYTF | TGCAGTGCTAGTCGCCGGCCGACAGGGAAGGGTGGCTACACCTTC | TRBV20-1 | TRBD1 | few | TRBJ1-2
CASSQFSGGGIGTQYF | TGTGCCAGCAGCCAATTTTCCGGCGGGGGTATAGGTACGCAGTATTTT | TRBV3-1 | TRBD2 | . | TRBJ2-3
CASSFWTESNQPQHF | TGTGCCAGCAGTTTTTGGACAGAAAGCAATCAGCCCCAGCATTTT | TRBV12-3/TRBV12-4 | . | . | TRBJ1-5
CASSLQDRGWYEQYF | TGTGCCAGCAGCTTACAGGACAGGGGGTGGTATGAGCAGTACTTC | TRBV13 | TRBD1 | once | TRBJ2-7